These 17 T cell receptor beta chains came from one sample sequenced in a study of identical twins (dated by TCRdb to the mid-2010s). Library preparation was by 5' RACE. For sequencing, an Illumina HiSeq 2000 was employed. TCRdb applied fastp at Q25 and MiXCR to the public reads, then kept only in-frame beta chains. Every CDR3 protein is listed once, alongside the most common genes and DNA of its rows. The sample has around 200,000 distinct CDR3 sequences on record, over 8% of them singletons. Around 5% of the sample belongs to the ten largest clones. Sequenced input: memory (CD45RO+) T cells sorted from blood. The sample's cell subset or site label, decoded: CD45RO+ enriched T cells. The receptors originated from a young woman in good health.

This clonotype was counted a few times. The chain employs TRBV5-1 and TRBJ2-7, with D perhaps assigned TRBD1 or TRBD2 (5 bases each). V dropped 7 bases and J dropped 7 bases, with 24 bases sitting between them. The CDR3 totals 15 residues. The germline V gene has CDR1 SGHRS and CDR2 YFSETQ. The DNA for the CDR3 is TGCGCCAGCCGCCCTTCTCGCCAGGGTACGGGGGAGCAGTACTTC. Translation gives CASRPSRQGTGEQYF.

This clonotype was counted at least ten times. The CDR3 loop reads CAISPGQVREQYF. The CDR3 coding sequence is TGTGCCATCAGCCCTGGACAGGTTCGGGAGCAGTACTTC. The gene calls are TRBV10-3 and TRBJ2-7, with 7 bases identical to TRBD1. This CDR3 region has 13 residues. V trimming: 6 bases; J trimming: 7 bases; junction bases outside the gene matches: 9. Per germline, CDR1 ENHRY and CDR2 SYGVKD.

The chain recombines TRBV4-1 with TRBJ2-5; tentatively, D is TRBD2 (6 bases). Germline CDR1 reads MGHRA; CDR2 reads YSYEKL. The CDR3 is made up of 17 amino acids. Trimming cost V 0 bases and J 5 bases, with 19 bases left between them. CDR3 amino acids: CASSQDRRQGGGETQYF. The CDR3 DNA is TGCGCCAGCAGCCAAGATCGGCGCCAGGGAGGAGGGGAGACCCAGTACTTC.

The chain has TRBV5-1 and TRBJ2-1; TRBD2 agrees at 8 bases. The CDR3 consists of 17 residues. Germline trimming cut 0 bases from V and 2 bases from J; bases unmatched to any gene: 7. From germline, CDR1 is SGHRS and CDR2 YFSETQ. CDR3 DNA: TGCGCCAGCAGCTTGGTGGTCGTGGGACTAGCCTACAATGAGCAGTTCTTC. Amino acid sequence: CASSLVVVGLAYNEQFF.

This clonotype was counted a few times. The V gene is TRBV20-1, the J gene TRBJ2-7, with D possibly TRBD2 on 6 matching bases. Germline values: CDR1 DFQATT, CDR2 SNEGSKA (reference sequence). CDR3 size: 14 residues. Trimming pared 0 bases from V and 0 bases from J, leaving 9 bases between. As DNA, the CDR3 is TGCAGTGCTAGAGACGACGGGAGCTCCTACGAGCAGTACTTC. Protein: CSARDDGSSYEQYF.

The V call is TRBV24-1, the J call TRBJ2-7; no firm D call. Germline CDR1 and CDR2: KGHDR and SFDVKD. Trimming pared 0 bases from V and 9 bases from J, leaving 8 bases between. The CDR3 is made up of 12 amino acids. CDR3 sequence: CATSDLVGRQYF. The DNA of the CDR3 is TGTGCCACCAGTGATTTGGTTGGGCGGCAGTACTTC.

Only a few counts were recorded for this clonotype. The chain links TRBV20-1 to TRBJ2-3, with a weak D call TRBD1 (5 bases). The CDR3 sequence is 12 residues long. Germline CDR1 and CDR2: DFQATT and SNEGSKA (reference sequence). The V gene lost 3 bases and the J gene lost 4 bases, with 8 bases spanning the gap. The chain's CDR3 is CSASEQADTQYF. In DNA form, the CDR3 reads TGCAGTGCTAGCGAACAGGCAGATACGCAGTATTTT.

This clonotype was detected a few times. The chain couples TRBV15 to TRBJ2-5, with D tentatively TRBD1 (6 bases). CDR1 and CDR2 from the germline V gene are LNHNV and YYDKDF (reference sequence). The length of the CDR3 is 14 residues. V was trimmed by 2 bases and J by 7 bases, leaving 14 bases between them. CDR3 DNA sequence: TGTGCCACCAGCAGAACAGGGTCTGGGGCGACCCAGTACTTC. It specifies CATSRTGSGATQYF.

This clonotype has more than one count but fewer than ten. J is TRBJ1-2 and V is TRBV5-1; no reliable D call. V lost 3 bases to trimming and J lost 7 bases, with 13 bases between them. This CDR3 contains 13 residues. CDR1 is SGHRS, CDR2 YFSETQ, per germline. The CDR3 DNA follows: TGCGCCAGCAGCTCTCATGATGGTGGTGGCTACACCTTC. Its protein is CASSSHDGGGYTF. Using reference TRBV5-1 and TRBJ1-2 for the parts outside the CDR3, the full variable domain is KAGVTQTPRYLIKTRGQQVTLSCSPISGHRSVSWYQQTPGQGLQFLFEYFSETQRNKGNFPGRFSGRQFSNSRSEMNVSTLELGDSALYLCASSSHDGGGYTFGSGTRLTVV.

This rearrangement joins TRBV6-5 to TRBJ2-1, with 7 bases lining up with TRBD2. Unmatched junction bases numbered 7, after V lost 2 bases and J lost 6 bases. The CDR3 is 15 residues long. CDR1 and CDR2 (germline): MNHEY, SVGAGI. CDR3 DNA: TGTGCCAGCAGTTACGGGCGGGAGATTTTCAATGAGCAGTTCTTC. It specifies CASSYGREIFNEQFF.

This clonotype was counted between two and nine times. The rearrangement links TRBV9 to TRBJ2-3; D is unclear. The CDR3 runs 14 residues. CDR1 and CDR2 (germline): SGDLS, YYNGEE. V was trimmed by 0 bases and J by 2 bases, leaving 7 bases between them. The CDR3 sequence: CASSVARDTDTQYF. The CDR3 nucleotides are TGTGCCAGCAGCGTAGCAAGGGACACAGATACGCAGTATTTT.

Ten or more counts support this clonotype. The V gene is TRBV6-5, the J gene TRBJ2-7, with 8 bases identical to TRBD1. Germline V gene data show CDR1 as MNHEY and CDR2 as SVGAGI. The length of the CDR3 is 15 residues. Trimming took 0 bases from V and 2 from J; bases not matched to a gene: 3. CDR3 nucleotide sequence: TGTGCCAGCAGTTACTCCGACAGGGGCGCCTACGAGCAGTACTTC. It yields the protein CASSYSDRGAYEQYF.

This clonotype came up a few times. The chain carries TRBV20-1 and TRBJ2-7; 13 bases align to TRBD2. Per the germline V gene, CDR1 is DFQATT and CDR2 is SNEGSKA (reference sequence). The CDR3 length is 15 residues. The ends lost 3 bases at V and 0 bases at J; junction bases unmatched: 2. CDR3 amino acids: CSARGTSGASYEQYF. The CDR3 DNA follows: TGCAGTGCTAGGGGGACTAGCGGGGCCTCCTACGAGCAGTACTTC.

This clonotype came up many times. This chain uses TRBV12-3 or TRBV12-4 with TRBJ2-2, with D maybe TRBD1 (6 bases). V was shortened by 6 bases and J by 5 bases, with 16 bases between the two germline ends. There are 15 residues in the CDR3. The DNA for the CDR3 is TGTGCCAGCAGCCTACAGGGCGTAATTACCGGGGAGCTGTTTTTT. It is translated as CASSLQGVITGELFF.

The rearrangement joins TRBV6-5 to TRBJ2-3; D may match TRBD1 or TRBD2 (5 bases each). In germline, CDR1 is MNHEY, CDR2 SVGAGI. Trimming took 4 bases from V and 7 from J, leaving 18 bases between them. The CDR3 length is 15 residues. This chain's CDR3 is CASSFGAQGAYTQYF. The CDR3 DNA sequence: TGTGCCAGCAGTTTCGGAGCCCAGGGAGCGTATACGCAGTATTTT.

The chain has TRBV10-1 and TRBJ2-1, with TRBD1 matching over 9 bases. The junction had 6 bases not matched to a gene; V was cut back by 1 base and J by 8 bases. CDR1 WNHNN and CDR2 SYGVQD come from the germline V gene (reference sequence). The CDR3 spans 15 residues. The CDR3, as DNA: TGCGCCAGCAGTGAGTTGGACAGGGGAGGCGATGAGCAGTTCTTC. It yields the protein CASSELDRGGDEQFF.

The chain joins TRBV4-1 to TRBJ1-1; possible D gene TRBD1, 6 bases. CDR3 length: 15 residues. Germline-derived CDR1 and CDR2 are MGHRA and YSYEKL. The ends were cut back, 0 bases at V and 6 bases at J, with 14 bases in the middle. CDR3 region: CASSQDQGHLAEAFF. The CDR3 bases are TGCGCCAGCAGCCAAGACCAGGGACATCTGGCTGAAGCTTTCTTT.